Following are 13 T cell receptor beta chains from one sample sequenced in a study of T cell changes during pregnancy in multiple sclerosis (dated by TCRdb to between 2018 and 2021). Libraries were constructed by the immunoSEQ multiplex PCR assay. Here the immuneACCESS table is served through TCRdb, limited to in-frame sequences with V and J called. Missing clones are a known gap in these copies; in checked studies unresolved V genes cover under half, and the rest lacks a known reason. Within this sample are some 49,000 clones, with roughly nine tenths of them counted one time only. The ten largest clonotypes hold around 0.4% of the sample. Sample: CD4+ T cells from peripheral blood mononuclear cells, taken in the second trimester of pregnancy. These receptors were taken from a female donor in good health, enrolled as a control in a pregnancy study.

CDR3 nucleotide sequence: TGTGCCAGCAGCTTGGGACAGAGCTCTGGAAACACCATATATTTT. This encodes CASSLGQSSGNTIYF. The chain links TRBV7-2 to TRBJ1-3; 7 positions agree with TRBD1. Losses at the gene ends were 3 bases for V and 0 bases for J; bases not matched to a gene: 2. The CDR3 loop spans 15 amino acids. Germline V lookup: CDR1 SGHTA, CDR2 FQGNSA.

The genes are TRBV27 and TRBJ1-1; D is unresolved. Germline V gene sequence: CDR1 MNHEY, CDR2 SMNVEV (reference sequence). The CDR3 is made up of 13 amino acids. Trimming shortened V by 3 bases and J by 3 bases, and 8 bases separated the two germline ends. DNA for the CDR3: TGTGCCAGCAGTTTCGGAGATCACACTGAAGCTTTCTTT. Translated, it gives CASSFGDHTEAFF.

The chain uses TRBV7-2 and TRBJ2-3, with D hard to call. The CDR3 spans 14 residues. The V end was cut by 4 bases, the J end by 1 base, with 9 bases between. Per germline, CDR1 SGHTA and CDR2 FQGNSA. DNA of the CDR3: TGTGCCAGCAGCTCCCCTCGGGGCACAGATACGCAGTATTTT. Its protein is CASSSPRGTDTQYF.

The sample holds one count of this clone. V and J are TRBV7-9 and TRBJ1-2; 7 bases agree with TRBD1. The CDR3 covers 14 residues. Germline V gives CDR1 SEHNR, CDR2 FQNEAQ (reference sequence). V shed 1 base and J 6 bases; nucleotides not matched to a gene: 5. CDR3 nucleotides: TGTGCCAGCAGCTTAGACTTCAGGGGGGATGGCTACACCTTC. The encoded protein is CASSLDFRGDGYTF.

The J gene is TRBJ1-2, the V gene TRBV2; tentatively, D is TRBD1 (6 bases). The length of the CDR3 is 14 residues. V lost 5 bases and J lost 2, with 12 bases in between. Germline V gene data show CDR1 as SNHLY and CDR2 as FYNNEI. The CDR3 region is CASSRRQENYGYTF. CDR3 nucleotide sequence: TGTGCCAGCAGTCGCCGACAGGAAAACTATGGCTACACCTTC.

The chain joins TRBV2 to TRBJ2-1; D not certain. The CDR3 length is 14 residues. Germline V gives CDR1 SNHLY, CDR2 FYNNEI. The V and J ends lost 4 bases and 7 bases respectively, with 14 bases between them. The CDR3 DNA is TGTGCCAGCAGTGTCGGTCCGCCTTCGAATGAGCAGTTCTTC. Translated, it gives CASSVGPPSNEQFF.

The gene calls are TRBV7-9 and TRBJ2-7; 9 bases are a match to TRBD2. Trimming took 7 bases from V and 5 from J; bases not matched to a gene: 9. This CDR3 is 14 amino acids long. The V gene's germline CDR1 is SEHNR and CDR2 FQNEAQ (reference sequence). The CDR3 DNA is TGTGCCAGCACCCGACTAGCGGTTCTGGACGAGCAGTACTTC. This encodes CASTRLAVLDEQYF.

This clone was counted once. The chain employs TRBV5-1 and TRBJ1-2, with 7 positions matching TRBD1. The CDR3 spans 17 residues. Germline CDR1 is SGHRS and CDR2 is YFSETQ. The J segment lost 0 bases and the V segment lost 0 bases, leaving 8 bases of the junction unmatched. The CDR3 reads CASSLAGTATTNYGYTF. CDR3 DNA: TGCGCCAGCAGCTTGGCTGGGACAGCAACTACTAACTATGGCTACACCTTC.

The gene calls are TRBV4-2 and TRBJ2-7, with 14 bases identical to TRBD2. The V gene's germline CDR1 is LGHNA and CDR2 YNFKEQ. The CDR3 covers 19 residues. The V segment lost 1 base and the J segment 5 bases; nucleotides outside the gene matches: 13. The CDR3 loop is CASSQGPTSGGALDDEQYF. The CDR3 nucleotides read TGTGCCAGCAGCCAAGGCCCGACTAGCGGGGGGGCCTTGGATGACGAGCAGTACTTC.

The genes are TRBV30 and TRBJ2-3; 8 nucleotides match TRBD2. V lost 4 bases, J lost 4 bases, and 7 bases stayed unmatched. The germline gives CDR1 GTSNPN, CDR2 SVGIG (reference sequence). The CDR3 covers 14 residues. DNA for the CDR3: TGTGCCTGGACCGAGCGGGGGTTTGCAGATACGCAGTATTTT. This encodes CAWTERGFADTQYF.

This clone was seen once. V usage is TRBV15 and J usage is TRBJ1-5; D not certain. Germline V CDR1 and CDR2: LNHNV, YYDKDF (reference sequence). The CDR3 spans 15 residues. The V end was cut by 1 base, the J end by 3 bases, with 10 bases between. The CDR3 sequence is CATSRGTGINQPQHF. As DNA, the CDR3 is TGTGCCACCAGCAGAGGAACCGGGATCAATCAGCCCCAGCATTTT.

The V gene is TRBV7-2, the J gene TRBJ2-7, with D perhaps TRBD1 (5 bases). The CDR3 runs to 15 residues. Trimming cost V 5 bases and J 1 base, with 15 bases left between them. In germline, CDR1 is SGHTA, CDR2 FQGNSA. This CDR3 is CASSARTHGSYEQYF. The CDR3, as DNA: TGTGCCAGCAGCGCCAGGACACACGGTTCCTACGAGCAGTACTTC. The full variable domain, rest sourced from reference TRBV7-2 and TRBJ2-7, is GAGVSQSPSNKVTEKGKDVELRCDPISGHTALYWYRQSLGQGLEFLIYFQGNSAPDKSGLPSDRFSAERTGGSVSTLTIQRTQQEDSAVYLCASSARTHGSYEQYFGPGTRLTVT.

The genes are TRBV5-5 and TRBJ2-5, with TRBD2 matching over 10 bases. The germline V gene has CDR1 SGHKS and CDR2 YYEKEE (reference sequence). The CDR3 covers 17 residues. The ends lost 2 bases at V and 1 base at J; junction bases unmatched: 8. The CDR3 DNA reads as TGTGCCAGCAGCTTTGGTAGGGTAGCGGGGGGCCAAGAGACCCAGTACTTC. Its translation is CASSFGRVAGGQETQYF.